The table lists the clone carrying this T cell receptor (beta chain) with a few counts. Its antigen remains unknown. One base away lies a much larger clone, so this may be a sequencing read error. The identical CDR3 is also encoded by other nucleotide sequences in the sample. CDR3 size: 15 residues. In germline, CDR1 is MNHNS, CDR2 SASEGT. The data stem from a study of metastatic and nonmetastatic thyroid tumors. Findings and caveats of the study: According to reports, the diversity of TCR beta was significantly higher in malignant thyroid tumors than in benign nodules, and this held in both blood and tumor samples.

Patients had received no treatment of any kind before thyroid surgery. As originally analysed: It was from CDR3 differences across clinicopathological groups that a distant-metastasis classifier for papillary thyroid cancer was built. TCRdb re-called the PCR reads with MiXCR. Clone size and V and J calls follow TCRdb, not the original study. The sample includes 20,000 or so clones, about 21% seen only once; the top ten take 71%. This TCR was sampled from a male donor with papillary thyroid cancer or a benign thyroid nodule (not recorded which). Some clones in this sample may be carry-over from other donors' samples. Sequencing was carried out using blood. The V call is TRBV6-1, the J call TRBJ1-1, with 7 bases matching TRBD1. CDR3 nucleotides: TGTGCCAGCAGCCCAGGGGACAGACTGAACACTGAGGCTTTCTTT. The encoded protein is CASSPGDRLNTEAFF.